This T cell receptor (beta chain) was sequenced during a study of cytomegalovirus exposure and HLA in healthy donors. The study's findings and limits: Many donors shared some public TCRs, even though most TCR sequences were rare.

Researchers ran the PCR with 60 Vbeta and 13 Jbeta primers. Produced via immunoSEQ multiplex PCR; TCRdb's table is partial and in-frame only. The repertoire holds around 100,000 clones, with approximately 66% as singletons. As for this clone: Its cognate antigen is unknown.

Sequencing used PBMCs. The sequence derives from a man aged 30-40 years in good health and CMV-seronegative.

CDR3 nucleotide sequence: TGTGCCAGCAGCACGGCCGATGGGTCTAGCGGGACTCTCCACGAGCAGTACTTC. This codes for CASSTADGSSGTLHEQYF. V usage is TRBV5-6 and J usage is TRBJ2-7, with TRBD2 matching over 9 bases. The junction had 19 bases not matched to a gene; V was cut back by 4 bases and J by 5 bases. From germline, CDR1 is SGHDT and CDR2 YYEEEE. The CDR3 is made up of 18 amino acids. Drawing the rest from reference TRBV5-6 and TRBJ2-7, the complete variable domain is DAGVTQSPTHLIKTRGQQVTLRCSPKSGHDTVSWYQQALGQGPQFIFQYYEEEERQRGNFPDRFSGHQFPNYSSELNVNALLLGDSALYLCASSTADGSSGTLHEQYFGPGTRLTVT.